A selection of T cell receptor beta chains follows, all from one sample in a study of cytomegalovirus exposure and HLA in healthy donors. The protocol was immunoSEQ multiplex PCR, while the TCRdb copy is restricted to in-frame clones and leaves out a portion. The sample table includes about 84,000 clones. The sequenced sample consisted of PBMCs. These receptors all come from a man in his fifties in good health and CMV-seronegative. Both conserved end residues are part of each CDR3. The D gene is left open where the match is weak.

j_gene,v_gene,d_gene,CDR3nt,CDR3aa
TRBJ2-2,TRBV4-1,TRBD2,TGCGCCAGCACCGGACTAGCCGTCGGGGAGCTGTTTTTT,CASTGLAVGELFF
TRBJ2-3,TRBV14,TRBD2,TGTGCCAGCAGCCCTCCCGGGACTAGCGGATTTACAGATACGCAGTATTTT,CASSPPGTSGFTDTQYF
TRBJ2-7,TRBV6-5,NA,TGTGCCAGCAGATCGCCCGTCGGTTCCTACGAGCAGTACTTC,CASRSPVGSYEQYF
TRBJ1-6,TRBV11-2,NA,TGTGCCAGCAGCTTAGCCCCGACAGGCCCACGCCACTTT,CASSLAPTGPRHF
TRBJ2-4,TRBV6-5,NA,TGTGCCAGCAGTTACTCGGCCAGGGGAGCCAAAAACATTCAGTACTTC,CASSYSARGAKNIQYF
TRBJ1-6,TRBV19,NA,TGTGCCAGTAGTATAGAGCAGAATTCACCCCTCCACTTT,CASSIEQNSPLHF
TRBJ2-3,TRBV27,NA,TGTGCCAGCAGTACTACCACAGATACGCAGTATTTT,CASSTTTDTQYF
TRBJ1-1,TRBV30,TRBD1,TGTGCCTGGAGGCAGGGACAGTTGAACACTGAAGCTTTCTTT,CAWRQGQLNTEAFF
TRBJ1-1,TRBV9,NA,TGTGCCAGCAGCCATTTCGATATTCGGGAAACTGAAGCTTTCTTT,CASSHFDIRETEAFF
TRBJ2-5,TRBV2,NA,TGTGCCAGCAGTGAAATTGGCCCTCTGGCCCAGTACTTC,CASSEIGPLAQYF
TRBJ1-6,TRBV2,TRBD1,TGTGCCAGCAGTGAAGCATCAAGGGGGCTCTCACCCCTCCACTTT,CASSEASRGLSPLHF
TRBJ2-6,TRBV7-2,NA,TGTGCCAGCAGCTTAGTCCACAGTTTTAGCTCTGGGGCCAACGTCCTGACTTTC,CASSLVHSFSSGANVLTF
TRBJ1-2,TRBV14,NA,TGTGCCAGCAGCCCAGGCGCGGGTGGCTATGGCTACACCTTC,CASSPGAGGYGYTF
TRBJ1-2,TRBV15,NA,TGTGCCACCAGCAGAGATCCCCGGGTTAACTATGGCTACACCTTC,CATSRDPRVNYGYTF
TRBJ2-4,TRBV2,TRBD1,TGTGCCAGCAGTGAAGTAGGACAGGGGGCGTACATTCAGTACTTC,CASSEVGQGAYIQYF
TRBJ2-7,TRBV5-6,TRBD1,TGTGCCAGCAGCTTGACAGGGGGCTACGAGCAGTACTTC,CASSLTGGYEQYF
TRBJ2-7,TRBV7-2,NA,TGTGCCAGCAGCTTAAACAGGGAATCCGTCGAGCAGTACTTC,CASSLNRESVEQYF
TRBJ2-7,TRBV11-1,TRBD1,TGTGCCAGCAGTTCCCGGGACAGGGCCTACTACGAGCAGTACTTC,CASSSRDRAYYEQYF
TRBJ2-2,TRBV7-3,TRBD1,TGTGCCAGCAAGGGGACAGGGGGCTCCGCGAACACCGGGGAGCTGTTTTTT,CASKGTGGSANTGELFF
TRBJ2-5,TRBV21-1,NA,TGTGCCAGCAGCAGAGGGTGGGTACAGGGGATAAAGACCCAGTACTTC,CASSRGWVQGIKTQYF
TRBJ1-1,TRBV4-2,NA,TGTGCCAGCAGCCAGGCCTCAGGGGCGATGAACACTGAAGCTTTCTTT,CASSQASGAMNTEAFF
TRBJ2-7,TRBV9,TRBD1,TGTGCCAGCAGCGTAGGACAGGGGGCATCCTACGAGCAGTACTTC,CASSVGQGASYEQYF
TRBJ2-1,TRBV18,TRBD2,TGTGCCAGCCCCCGACTAGCGGGGGGGGAGCAGTTCTTC,CASPRLAGGEQFF
TRBJ1-6,TRBV19,NA,TGTGCCAGTAGTACCGACACCAGCTTCAATTCACCCCTCCACTTT,CASSTDTSFNSPLHF
TRBJ2-7,TRBV5-1,TRBD2,TGCGCCAGCAGCTTGGCCCCGACTAGCGGGGGCTCTTACGAGCAGTACTTC,CASSLAPTSGGSYEQYF
TRBJ1-5,TRBV30,NA,TGTGCCTGGAGTGCCCAGGGTTGGCGAACAATAGGCAATCAGCCCCAGCATTTT,CAWSAQGWRTIGNQPQHF